This record concerns one T cell receptor (beta chain) sequence. Its specificity is not known. The sample comes from a study of graft-versus-host responses after intestinal transplantation. About the study: The recipients all started with anti-thymocyte globulin induction and then took tacrolimus and steroids for 3 to 4 years. Findings and caveats of the study: Early after transplant, HvG declines were associated with peak levels of circulating GvH clones. Those patients showing graft-donor T cell macrochimerism displayed high graft-versus-host to host-versus-graft clonal ratios in allografts. GvH clones appeared in recipient marrow, some first in ileum or blood.

Only in-frame clones appear in the TCRdb table, and some are missing; sequencing was by immunoSEQ multiplex PCR. Of over 35,000 clones listed, about 90% were seen once; the top ten hold approximately 2.2%. Here the sequenced sample was PBMCs, taken around 43 weeks after intestinal transplant. The TCR sequence derives from a human patient who received an intestinal transplant, so some T cells may come from the graft donor.

The CDR3 nucleotides read TGTGCCAGCAGTGGGACAGGGATTGATGAGCAGTTCTTC. This translates into CASSGTGIDEQFF. This chain joins TRBV2 and TRBJ2-1; 8 bases line up with TRBD1. Per the germline V gene, CDR1 is SNHLY and CDR2 is FYNNEI. Trimming cost V 4 bases and J 8 bases; bases outside gene matches: 4. This CDR3 is built from 13 residues.